The rows below give T cell receptor beta chains drawn from one sample of a study of T cell responses to AZD1222 COVID-19 vaccine. The data were produced by immunoSEQ multiplex PCR, yet TCRdb's version contains in-frame clones alone and is incomplete. The sample consists of under 200,000 clones, 75% to 95% of them appearing once. The input for sequencing was peripheral blood, taken on day 0 of AZD1222 vaccination. The receptors were gathered from an adult in good health. Both conserved end residues are part of each CDR3. A D gene is named only where the DNA matches it firmly. Clone size, where shown, is once, few, many, or a class for clones that have expanded.

V gene	clone size	D gene	J gene	CDR3 DNA	CDR3 protein
TRBV28	-	-	TRBJ1-2	TGTGCCAGCAGCTTACTTTCCGGGTATGGCTACACCTTC	CASSLLSGYGYTF
TRBV11-3	-	-	TRBJ2-2	TGTGCCAGCAGCCCGACGGGTGCGGGCACCGGGGAGCTGTTTTTT	CASSPTGAGTGELFF
TRBV5-1	once	TRBD1	TRBJ2-2	TGCGCCAGCAGCTTTTCGACAGGGTCGGGGATCGGGGAGCTGTTTTTT	CASSFSTGSGIGELFF
TRBV4-1	-	TRBD1	TRBJ2-3	TGCGCCAGCAGCCAGGATCGGACAGGGGTCCCTCTGTTGACAGATACGCAGTATTTT	CASSQDRTGVPLLTDTQYF
TRBV5-4	-	-	TRBJ2-5	TGTGCCAGCAGCTTAGGGGGGGGAAGAGAGACCCAGTACTTC	CASSLGGGRETQYF
TRBV28	-	-	TRBJ1-2	TGTGCCAGCAGTGTCACAGGGGGCTACACCTTC	CASSVTGGYTF
TRBV28	-	-	TRBJ1-1	TGTGCCAGCAGTCCGGTCACAGGACTGATGAACACTGAAGCTTTCTTT	CASSPVTGLMNTEAFF
TRBV6-5	few	-	TRBJ1-1	TGTGCCAGTTCCATCCAGGGTGACACTGAAGCTTTCTTT	CASSIQGDTEAFF
TRBV28	-	-	TRBJ2-1	TGTGCCAGCAGGTTTAGGGGGGGCTCCTACAATGAGCAGTTCTTC	CASRFRGGSYNEQFF
TRBV19	-	-	TRBJ1-2	TGTGCCAGTGGGCTGGGGGCTGGTGGCTACACCTTC	CASGLGAGGYTF
TRBV4-2	-	TRBD1	TRBJ1-2	TGTGCCAGCAGCCAAGATGCTAAGGGGGCGGGTGGCTACACCTTC	CASSQDAKGAGGYTF
TRBV5-1	-	TRBD1	TRBJ2-7	TGCGCCAGCAGCGCAACCGGGACAGTTGACGAGCAGTACTTC	CASSATGTVDEQYF
TRBV4-1	-	TRBD1	TRBJ1-5	TGCGCCAGCAGCCCAACGGGGACAGGGGGCAATCAGCCCCAGCATTTT	CASSPTGTGGNQPQHF
TRBV11-3	-	TRBD1	TRBJ2-5	TGTGCCAGCAGCTTAACCGGGACAGGGGCCCAGTACTTC	CASSLTGTGAQYF
TRBV18	-	-	TRBJ1-6	TGTGCCAGCTCACCACAGGGCTCCTATAATTCACCCCTCCACTTT	CASSPQGSYNSPLHF